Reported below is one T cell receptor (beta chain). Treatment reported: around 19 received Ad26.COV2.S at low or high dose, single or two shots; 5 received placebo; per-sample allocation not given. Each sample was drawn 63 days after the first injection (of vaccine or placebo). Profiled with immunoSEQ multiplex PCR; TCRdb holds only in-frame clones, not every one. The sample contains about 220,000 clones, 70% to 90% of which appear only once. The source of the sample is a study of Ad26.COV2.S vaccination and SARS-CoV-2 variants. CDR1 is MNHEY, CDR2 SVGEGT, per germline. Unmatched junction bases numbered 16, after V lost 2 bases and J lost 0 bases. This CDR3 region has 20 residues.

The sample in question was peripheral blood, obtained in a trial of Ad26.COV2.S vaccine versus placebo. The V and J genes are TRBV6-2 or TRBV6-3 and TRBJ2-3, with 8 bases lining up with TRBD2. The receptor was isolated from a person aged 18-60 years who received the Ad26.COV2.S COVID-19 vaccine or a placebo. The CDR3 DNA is TGTGCCAGCAGTTACCCGGCCAGCGGGGGCCCTAGACATAGCACAGATACGCAGTATTTT. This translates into CASSYPASGGPRHSTDTQYF.